Given below is one T cell receptor (beta chain) in context. Its antigen target is currently unknown. The sample holds no much larger clone one base away, and base qualities are not on file. With the immunoSEQ assay, which is a bias-controlled multiplex PCR relying on V- and J-specific primers, TCR beta CDR3 regions were amplified from genomic DNA. A second PCR step added a proprietary barcode and Illumina adapter sequences to the CDR3 amplicons. An Illumina MiSeq instrument was used to sequence the CDR3 libraries. The published analysis was carried out like this. immunoSEQ Analyzer 3.0 was used for export and quality control, with R Bioconductor and Immunarch used for downstream analyses. Only productive rearrangements in the normalized downsampled data set went into calculating the repertoire metrics. In the normalized cohort, clonotypes with more than 5 templates were defined as pathologically expanded. Repertoire diversity was measured with the Inverse Simpson Index. The non-normalized data set was used for CMV-specificity analyses so that all clonotypes could be captured. Sourced from immuneACCESS, this table was stored by TCRdb with only in-frame sequences that have V and J called. A share of the clones is absent; for the studies checked, an unresolved V gene accounts for under half, and the remainder has no known explanation. The V and J calls and clone size come from that table; D and trimming were worked out from the DNA. The sample records about 21,000 clones, about nine tenths of which are singletons. The leading ten clones occupy around 3.4% of the sample.

This sample stems from a study of T cell clonotyping in hematopoietic cell transplantation (dated by TCRdb to about 2021). Concerning the study at large: Recipient samples taken before transplant were obtained following cytoreduction. A total of 120 to 150 blood samples were gathered in the study from roughly 40 consecutive transplant recipients along with their related donors. Patient recruitment ran from 2015 to January 2017, and follow-up continued until September 2020 or death. Broader findings and caveats from the paper: Only a small fraction of recipient repertoires overlapped donor repertoires, with over 97% appearing de novo at the given depth. Donor and pretransplant recipient Inverse Simpson Index values predicted broader posttransplant TCR repertoire diversity. The sample size was limited, and CD4 and CD8 repertoire contributions could not be separated because cells were not sorted. A decrease in recipient TCR diversity was observed after transplant, and a progressive increase in pathologically expanded clonotypes was seen from day 30 to day 180.

Explained via the paper, the time point label denotes: recipient sample about 28 days before transplant, after cytoreduction. Blood from recipients was drawn about 28 days before transplant and again at days 30, 100 and 180 after transplant. Nuclei Lysis Solution was used to extract genomic DNA from fresh or cryopreserved unfractionated peripheral blood mononuclear cells. The sample was peripheral blood mononuclear cells, taken before stem cell transplant. The sequence came from a man aged 18 to 29 with biphenotypic leukemia. Some clones in this sample may be carry-over from other donors' samples.

The DNA sequence is given as TGTGCCAGCTTGACAGGGAACACCGGGGAGCTGTTTTTT. Its translation is CASLTGNTGELFF. Recombination connected TRBV6-5 to TRBJ2-2; TRBD1 might be the D gene, on 6 matching bases. The germline V gene specifies MNHEY as CDR1 and SVGAGI as CDR2. Trimming costs V 8 bases and J 1 base, and their ends lie 8 bases apart. The CDR3, from cysteine to phenylalanine, totals 13 residues. CDR3 DNA is the only sequence kept; it has 39 bases, read in frame from the first base.